The source of this T cell receptor beta chain is a study of Graves' ophthalmopathy and Graves' hyperthyroidism. Study-wide results and limits: The model's prediction of ophthalmopathy progression had 70.59% sensitivity and 72% to 80% specificity.

Germline assignment: CDR1 SGHDT and CDR2 YYEEEE. The J segment lost 4 bases and the V segment lost 4 bases, leaving 9 bases of the junction unmatched. This CDR3 contains 16 residues. RNA transcripts yielded amplified TCR beta CDR3 regions. The library came from an HTBI-primed first-round RT-PCR and a second-round multiplex PCR. TCRdb passed the multiplex PCR reads through MiXCR, listing each CDR3 protein once. Among some 200,000 distinct CDR3 sequences listed, 25% to 30% were seen once. This clonotype appeared many times. Antigen: not known. This clonotype originated in a man aged 45-60 years with Graves' ophthalmopathy. The chain is built from TRBV5-6 and TRBJ1-5, with 9 bases matching TRBD1. Material for sequencing was peripheral blood. The CDR3 loop reads CASSTDRGNRNQPQHF. CDR3 in DNA: TGTGCCAGCAGCACCGACAGGGGGAATAGGAATCAGCCCCAGCATTTT.